This passage covers 20 T cell receptor beta chains from one sample sequenced in a study of beta chain features in type 1 diabetes. Expressed TCRB transcripts got sequenced, as all isolated RNA was reverse transcribed. Only in-frame clones appear in the TCRdb table, and some are missing; sequencing was by immunoSEQ multiplex PCR. The table shows tens of thousands of clones, with 30% to 35% occurring only once. Material: stem cell memory CD4+ T cells from blood. The receptor set was obtained from a woman aged 18-29 years in good health.

The chain joins TRBV29-1 to TRBJ2-7, with TRBD1 matching 7 bases. The J segment lost 5 bases and the V segment lost 6 bases, leaving 7 bases of the junction unmatched. This CDR3 region has 12 residues. Germline V gives CDR1 SQVTM, CDR2 ANQGSEA. The CDR3 reads CSVTQGRNEQYF. DNA of the CDR3: TGCAGCGTAACACAGGGGAGAAACGAGCAGTACTTC.

The gene calls are TRBV7-8 and TRBJ2-5; no firm D call. The CDR3 spans 13 residues. V lost 1 base, J lost 1 base, and 4 bases lay in between. Germline V gene lookup returns CDR1 SGHVS and CDR2 FQNEAQ. CDR3 in DNA: TGTGCCAGCAGCTTAGGGCCCCAAGAGACCCAGTACTTC. It codes for CASSLGPQETQYF.

In this sample, this clone turned up a few times. The rearrangement joins TRBV5-1 to TRBJ2-1, with D perhaps TRBD1 (5 bases). CDR1 and CDR2 from the germline V gene are SGHRS and YFSETQ. The CDR3 length is 14 residues. Trimming took off 0 bases at V and 7 bases at J, with 11 bases between the two ends. The CDR3 spells CASSLATGINEQFF. The DNA for the CDR3 is TGCGCCAGCAGCTTGGCTACAGGCATTAATGAGCAGTTCTTC.

The CDR3 DNA follows: TGTGCCAGCAGCGGGAGGTTCGACACTGAAGCTTTCTTT. Amino acids: CASSGRFDTEAFF. The chain recombines TRBV9 with TRBJ1-1; D gene uncertain. The germline CDR1 and CDR2 sequences are SGDLS and YYNGEE. The CDR3 contains 13 residues. The V end lost 3 bases, the J end lost 3 bases, and 9 bases lay between the germline ends.

Regarding this clone: Additional DNA sequences in this sample encode the identical CDR3. The chain carries TRBV10-3 and TRBJ2-2, with D hard to call. Germline V lookup: CDR1 ENHRY, CDR2 SYGVKD. Trimming left V 5 bases short and J 0 bases short, with 7 bases between. This CDR3 has 14 residues. This CDR3 reads CAISTAANTGELFF. Here the CDR3 DNA reads TGTGCCATCAGTACAGCTGCGAACACCGGGGAGCTGTTTTTT.

V usage is TRBV5-1 and J usage is TRBJ2-3; 10 bases match TRBD1. The CDR3 extends over 16 amino acids. Trimming removed 0 bases from V and 3 bases from J; junction bases left unmatched: 4. The germline CDR1 and CDR2 sequences are SGHRS and YFSETQ. The CDR3 reads CASSLATGGVTDTQYF. Here the CDR3 DNA reads TGCGCCAGCAGCTTGGCGACAGGGGGCGTGACAGATACGCAGTATTTT.

The chain joins TRBV11-3 to TRBJ1-3, with D unclear. CDR1 is SGHNT and CDR2 is YENEEA in the germline V gene. V was cut by 7 bases and J by 0 bases, with 7 bases left in between. The CDR3 is made up of 13 amino acids. The CDR3 bases are TGTGCCAGCAAGCGGTACTCTGGAAACACCATATATTTT. It is translated as CASKRYSGNTIYF.

This clone was counted between two and nine times. V gene TRBV5-1 combines with J gene TRBJ2-3; 10 positions match TRBD1. With 4 bases clipped from V and 4 bases from J, the junction kept 6 bases outside the gene matches. CDR3 length: 15 residues. From germline, CDR1 is SGHRS and CDR2 YFSETQ. CDR3 sequence: CASSRGTGDADTQYF. The CDR3 DNA reads TGCGCCAGCAGCAGGGGGACAGGGGATGCAGATACGCAGTATTTT. The whole variable domain, remainder taken from reference TRBV5-1 and TRBJ2-3, is KAGVTQTPRYLIKTRGQQVTLSCSPISGHRSVSWYQQTPGQGLQFLFEYFSETQRNKGNFPGRFSGRQFSNSRSEMNVSTLELGDSALYLCASSRGTGDADTQYFGPGTRLTVL.

The chain couples TRBV5-1 to TRBJ2-3; TRBD2 matches 10 bases. This CDR3 has 16 residues. V was pared by 3 bases and J by 2 bases, with 6 bases of the junction left unmatched. The germline CDR1 and CDR2 sequences are SGHRS and YFSETQ. The chain's CDR3 is CASSSSLAGTTDTQYF. CDR3 bases: TGCGCCAGCAGCTCCTCACTAGCGGGGACCACAGATACGCAGTATTTT.

This clone was counted a few times. This chain uses TRBV5-6 with TRBJ2-2; perhaps TRBD2 as D (5 bases). Germline CDR1 and CDR2: SGHDT and YYEEEE. The CDR3 covers 14 residues. V lost 4 bases, J lost 5 bases, and 12 bases lay in between. The DNA for the CDR3 is TGTGCCAGCAGCCCCTACACGGGAACCGGGGAGCTGTTTTTT. Translation: CASSPYTGTGELFF.

This clone has just a few counts. The rearrangement joins TRBV4-3 to TRBJ2-4; possibly TRBD1 for D (5 bases). V shed 0 bases and J shed 5 bases, with 5 bases lying between them. CDR1 and CDR2 (germline): LGHNA, YSLEER. The CDR3 contains 13 residues. The CDR3 DNA is TGCGCCAGCAGCCAAGACAGGGAAAACATTCAGTACTTC. Translating it yields CASSQDRENIQYF.

This clone was recorded a few times. The chain employs TRBV7-9 and TRBJ1-2; the D gene is possibly TRBD1 (5 bases). Per the germline V gene, CDR1 is SEHNR and CDR2 is FQNEAQ (reference sequence). This CDR3 has 13 residues. V lost 4 bases, J lost 8 bases, and 14 bases lay in between. CDR3 region: CASSSRGGRGYTF. The DNA of the CDR3 is TGTGCCAGCAGCTCCCGCGGGGGTCGGGGCTACACCTTC. Supplemented by reference TRBV7-9 and TRBJ1-2, the full variable domain reads DTGVSQNPRHKITKRGQNVTFRCDPISEHNRLYWYRQTLGQGPEFLTYFQNEAQLEKSRLLSDRFSAERPKGSFSTLEIQRTEQGDSAMYLCASSSRGGRGYTFGSGTRLTVV.

The chain is built from TRBV2 and TRBJ2-3, with a weak D call TRBD1 (7 bases). V was clipped by 11 bases and J by 2 bases, with 17 bases between them. CDR3 length: 14 amino acids. Germline V gene sequence: CDR1 SNHLY, CDR2 FYNNEI. In nucleotides, the CDR3 is TGTGCCTCTCCGGGGGACAGTAACACAGATACGCAGTATTTT. Its protein is CASPGDSNTDTQYF.

This clone was seen just once. The chain combines TRBV11-1 with TRBJ2-1; maybe TRBD1 (5 bases). The germline gives CDR1 SGHAT, CDR2 FQDESV (reference sequence). V was pared by 1 base and J by 1 base, with 8 bases between. This CDR3 contains 15 residues. The CDR3 nucleotides read TGTGCCAGCAGCTTAGGACAGATTTCCTACAATGAGCAGTTCTTC. Translated: CASSLGQISYNEQFF.

This clone was recorded a few times. The V and J genes are TRBV29-1 and TRBJ2-1; 7 positions match TRBD1. V shed 7 bases and J 11 bases; nucleotides not matched to a gene: 11. This CDR3 is 12 amino acids long. Germline V CDR1 and CDR2: SQVTM, ANQGSEA. In nucleotides, the CDR3 is TGCAGCGCCCGGGGACAGTTTCTTCAGCAGTTCTTC. It yields the protein CSARGQFLQQFF.

The chain couples TRBV4-3 to TRBJ1-4; D might be TRBD1 (6 bases). The V and J ends lost 3 bases and 2 bases respectively, with 7 bases between them. From germline, CDR1 is LGHNA and CDR2 YSLEER. CDR3 size: 14 residues. CDR3 sequence reads: CASSHQGTNEKLFF. In DNA form, the CDR3 reads TGCGCCAGCAGCCACCAGGGGACTAATGAAAAACTGTTTTTT.

The gene calls are TRBV7-2 and TRBJ1-6, with no clear D. The CDR3 loop spans 16 amino acids. Trimming left V 1 base short and J 3 bases short, with 10 bases between. CDR1 is SGHTA and CDR2 is FQGNSA in the germline V gene. DNA of the CDR3: TGTGCCAGCAGCTTAGGAGGCACTTACTATAATTCACCCCTCCACTTT. Amino acids: CASSLGGTYYNSPLHF.

The chain has TRBV27 and TRBJ2-2, with D possibly TRBD1 on 5 matching bases. The CDR3 loop spans 14 amino acids. Per the germline V gene, CDR1 is MNHEY and CDR2 is SMNVEV (reference sequence). Deletions cut 4 bases from V and 7 bases from J, with 13 bases between. DNA for the CDR3: TGTGCCAGCAGTTCGCGAAGGGGCAGCGGGGAGCTGTTTTTT. It yields the protein CASSSRRGSGELFF.

The chain recombines TRBV29-1 with TRBJ1-4, with 8 bases identical to TRBD1. Trimming at V came to 1 base and at J to 8 bases, leaving 6 bases not matched to a gene. There are 14 residues in the CDR3. Germline values: CDR1 SQVTM, CDR2 ANQGSEA. The CDR3 region is CSVEGWRTGEKLFF. DNA for the CDR3: TGCAGCGTTGAAGGGTGGAGGACAGGGGAAAAACTGTTTTTT.

This sequence joins TRBV19 and TRBJ2-7, with TRBD2 matching over 13 bases. Germline trimming cut 4 bases from V and 2 bases from J; bases unmatched to any gene: 5. Germline CDR1 and CDR2: LNHDA and SQIVND (reference sequence). CDR3 length equals 16 residues. CDR3 DNA sequence: TGTGCCAGTAGTAAGGCTGGGACTAGCGGGGCCTACGAGCAGTACTTC. Translating it yields CASSKAGTSGAYEQYF.